The present T cell receptor (beta chain) was sequenced within a study of CD8+ T cells in alopecia areata. Study results and caveats: A great number of expanded lesional clones endured in scalp and blood during tofacitinib.

RNA was isolated and reverse transcribed to cDNA, the sequencing template. TCRdb's copy holds only in-frame clones and misses some; the assay was immunoSEQ multiplex PCR. The table includes approximately 210,000 clones, 60% to 70% detected once. Germline V gives CDR1 LGHNA, CDR2 YNFKEQ. The CDR3 sequence is 14 residues long. V shed 2 bases, J shed 1 base, and the junction held 2 bases outside the gene matches. As to treatment: oral pan-JAK inhibitor, 5-10 mg twice daily. Comments on this clone: Its antigen is not known.

The origin of this receptor is a human donor with alopecia areata. The specimen was CD4+ T cells sorted from blood, collected at week 4, from a patient treated with tofacitinib. V and J are TRBV4-2 and TRBJ2-7; TRBD1 matches 7 bases. CDR3 in amino acids: CASSQSRGSYEQYF. Written as DNA, the CDR3 is TGTGCCAGCAGCCAAAGCAGGGGGTCCTACGAGCAGTACTTC.